This TCR beta chain derives from a study of control samples from healthy donors and cancer patients (dated by TCRdb to 2020 to 2022). The library was generated by the immunoSEQ multiplex PCR assay. The source is immuneACCESS, and TCRdb retained only in-frame sequences with V and J called. Part of the clones is not carried over; for the studies checked, unresolved V genes explain less than half of this, and the remainder is unexplained. Across this sample there are about 50,000 clones, with about 88% seen only once. 35% to 50% of the sample rests with the top ten. About this clone itself: The target of this receptor is not known. Base qualities are missing; no much larger clone stands one base away.

From its cysteine to its phenylalanine, the CDR3 spans 13 amino acids. Only the CDR3 DNA stays, 39 bases, in frame from base 1. Trimming removed 4 bases from V and 9 bases from J, leaving 13 bases between the germline ends. Recombination joined TRBV12-3 or TRBV12-4 with TRBJ2-1, with the D gene not clear enough to name. Sequenced material: PBMCs. This sequence was found in a man in his fifties or sixties with head and neck cancer. The sequence in DNA is TGTGCCAGCAGTTCCCTGCCAGCGACTGAGCAGTTCTTC. Its protein reads: CASSSLPATEQFF.